The 28 T cell receptor beta chains below were found in one sample sequenced in a study of neurological immune-mediated disorders. One entry per CDR3 protein, called by TCRdb with MiXCR from the 5' RACE reads. This table has 26,000 or so distinct CDR3 sequences, under 7% appearing once. The specimen sequenced was PBMCs. The receptors derive from a woman in her fifties or sixties in good health.

This clonotype came up many times. The genes are TRBV5-1 and TRBJ2-1, with TRBD2 matching 12 bases. Germline assignment: CDR1 SGHRS and CDR2 YFSETQ. V lost 3 bases to trimming and J lost 4 bases; unmatched junction nucleotides: 17. The CDR3 runs to 20 residues. The CDR3 nucleotides read TGCGCCAGCAGCTCGACCCAGGTTTCTAGCGGGGGGGCCTTTTACAATGAGCAGTTCTTC. Translated, it gives CASSSTQVSSGGAFYNEQFF.

This clonotype occurred many times. V is TRBV29-1 and J is TRBJ2-2; 10 bases map to TRBD1. The CDR3 runs 14 residues. Trimming took 7 bases from V and 6 from J; bases not matched to a gene: 8. The germline CDR1 and CDR2 sequences are SQVTM and ANQGSEA. This CDR3 is CSGGQGNGAGELFF. Here the CDR3 DNA reads TGCAGCGGGGGACAGGGGAACGGGGCCGGGGAGCTGTTTTTT.

In its sample, this clonotype was seen many times. The chain is built from TRBV9 and TRBJ1-5; D gene ambiguous. Germline CDR1 and CDR2: SGDLS and YYNGEE. This CDR3 is built from 13 residues. Trimming cost V 0 bases and J 5 bases, with 6 bases left between them. The CDR3 region is CASSVDEHQPQHF. CDR3 nucleotides: TGTGCCAGCAGCGTAGACGAACATCAGCCCCAGCATTTT.

This clonotype appeared many times. The genes are TRBV20-1 and TRBJ2-7; 7 bases agree with TRBD1. V lost 1 base, J lost 4 bases, and 1 base stayed unmatched. CDR1 and CDR2 (germline): DFQATT, SNEGSKA (reference sequence). CDR3 length equals 12 residues. CDR3 in DNA: TGCAGTGCTAGAGTCAGGGGGTACGAGCAGTACTTC. Its translation is CSARVRGYEQYF.

This clonotype was observed at least ten times. The chain carries TRBV18 and TRBJ2-3; 9 positions match TRBD1. The CDR3 is made up of 15 amino acids. Trimming at V came to 1 base and at J to 4 bases, leaving 3 bases not matched to a gene. Per the germline V gene, CDR1 is KGHSH and CDR2 is LQKENI. The CDR3 is CASSPRGQGPDTQYF. CDR3 nucleotide sequence: TGTGCCAGCTCACCACGGGGACAGGGACCAGATACGCAGTATTTT.

The CDR3 is CASSYRDRGNSPLHF. The CDR3 DNA sequence: TGTGCCAGCAGCTACAGGGACAGGGGCAATTCACCCCTCCACTTT. The chain joins TRBV6-2 or TRBV6-3 to TRBJ1-6; 10 bases are a match to TRBD1. Trimming removed 6 bases from V and 7 bases from J; junction bases left unmatched: 6. CDR1 is MNHEY and CDR2 is SVGEGT in the germline V gene. The CDR3 is 15 amino acids.

This clonotype was seen many times. The chain combines TRBV28 with TRBJ1-5, with D possibly TRBD1 on 5 matching bases. Germline values: CDR1 MDHEN, CDR2 SYDVKM. The CDR3 runs 15 residues. V dropped 1 base and J dropped 3 bases, with 10 bases sitting between them. The CDR3 here is CASSLSGGNNQPQHF. CDR3 DNA: TGTGCCAGCAGTTTATCCGGGGGGAACAATCAGCCCCAGCATTTT.

Details on this clonotype: A junction end diverges from the germline sequence, so it may reflect a read error. The rearrangement uses TRBV5-6 and TRBJ1-6; 9 bases are shared with TRBD1. This CDR3 contains 15 residues. Germline V gives CDR1 SGHDT, CDR2 YYEEEE. As DNA, the CDR3 is TGTGCCAGCAGATACAGGGGGCTGTCTGATTCACCCATCCACTTT. Its protein product is CASRYRGLSDSPIHF.

This clonotype was found many times. This chain connects TRBV20-1 to TRBJ2-6; D is perhaps TRBD1 or TRBD2 (6 bases each). This CDR3 contains 19 residues. The germline gives CDR1 DFQATT, CDR2 SNEGSKA (reference sequence). Trimming took 0 bases from V and 1 from J, leaving 19 bases between them. In nucleotides, the CDR3 is TGCAGTGCTAGAGATTCCATGGGGCAGGGGAGGTCTGGGGCCAACGTCCTGACTTTC. It codes for CSARDSMGQGRSGANVLTF.

This clonotype was detected many times. The V gene is TRBV12-3 or TRBV12-4, the J gene TRBJ1-4; D possibly corresponds to TRBD1 (6 bases). V lost 6 bases to trimming and J lost 8 bases, with 19 bases between them. There are 15 residues in the CDR3. The CDR3 region is CASSADGGAREKLFF. The DNA for the CDR3 is TGTGCCAGCAGCGCTGACGGGGGCGCACGGGAAAAACTGTTTTTT.

This clonotype has a count of ten or more. The chain employs TRBV7-2 and TRBJ2-7; 7 bases agree with TRBD1. Losses at the gene ends were 8 bases for V and 6 bases for J; bases not matched to a gene: 4. The CDR3 consists of 11 residues. CDR1 and CDR2 from the germline V gene are SGHTA and FQGNSA. In DNA form, the CDR3 reads TGTGCCAGCGGACAGGAGGCCGAGCAGTACTTC. This codes for CASGQEAEQYF.

This clonotype was detected ten times or more. This chain connects TRBV24-1 to TRBJ2-1; weak D call: TRBD2 (5 bases). The V end lost 2 bases, the J end lost 10 bases, and 11 bases lay between the germline ends. From germline, CDR1 is KGHDR and CDR2 SFDVKD. CDR3 length equals 13 residues. The CDR3 nucleotides are TGTGCCACCAGTGATTCCCGGACTGAGGAGCAGTTCTTC. Amino acid sequence: CATSDSRTEEQFF.

This clonotype was observed at least ten times. The chain has TRBV7-2 and TRBJ1-5; D is unclear. The CDR3 loop spans 15 amino acids. Trimming pared 1 base from V and 3 bases from J, leaving 10 bases between. Germline CDR1 and CDR2: SGHTA and FQGNSA. The CDR3 DNA follows: TGTGCCAGCAGCTTAGTGGCAGCACACAATCAGCCCCAGCATTTT. It is translated as CASSLVAAHNQPQHF.

This clonotype was recorded at least ten times. DNA of the CDR3: TGCAGTGCTAGAGATTTGGGGGAAAACTACAATGAGCAGTTCTTC. This sequence encodes CSARDLGENYNEQFF. The V call is TRBV20-1, the J call TRBJ2-1; D could derive from TRBD1 or TRBD2 (5 bases each). Germline CDR1 and CDR2: DFQATT and SNEGSKA (reference sequence). There are 15 residues in the CDR3. The V end was cut by 0 bases, the J end by 3 bases, with 12 bases between.

This clonotype has ten or more counts. The chain joins TRBV29-1 to TRBJ2-5; D is undetermined. The germline gives CDR1 SQVTM, CDR2 ANQGSEA. The length of the CDR3 is 14 residues. Deletions cut 4 bases from V and 2 bases from J, with 14 bases between. CDR3 in amino acids: CSVVELLHQETQYF. The CDR3 DNA reads TGCAGCGTTGTTGAACTCCTCCATCAAGAGACCCAGTACTTC.

This clonotype was counted many times. V is TRBV14 and J is TRBJ2-3; 8 bases are a match to TRBD2. CDR1 and CDR2 from the germline V gene are SGHDN and FVKESK. The CDR3 loop spans 15 amino acids. V lost 4 bases, J lost 1 base, and 4 bases stayed unmatched. CDR3 nucleotides: TGTGCCAGCAGCCTCGCTAGCGGGCGCACAGATACGCAGTATTTT. It specifies CASSLASGRTDTQYF.

About this clonotype itself: This could be a read error, since a much larger clone is one nucleotide away. This chain connects TRBV29-1 to TRBJ1-1, with no clear D. Looked up from germline, CDR1 is SQVTM and CDR2 is ANQGSEA. V lost 3 bases, J lost 6 bases, and 11 bases lay in between. The CDR3 length is 12 residues. CDR3 in amino acids: CSVDLGMSEAFF. CDR3 nucleotide sequence: TGCAGCGTTGATCTGGGGATGTCTGAAGCTTTCTTT.

This clonotype was seen many times. V usage is TRBV20-1 and J usage is TRBJ2-5; D not certain. The CDR3 is 12 residues long. V lost 3 bases and J 3 bases, leaving 8 bases between the germline ends. Germline V gives CDR1 DFQATT, CDR2 SNEGSKA (reference sequence). In DNA form, the CDR3 reads TGCAGTGCTAGGTCTGGGGAAGAGACCCAGTACTTC. It translates to CSARSGEETQYF.

In this sample, this clonotype turned up many times. The V and J genes are TRBV20-1 and TRBJ2-3; 10 nucleotides line up with TRBD2. J was trimmed by 3 bases and V by 3 bases; bases with no gene match: 6. The CDR3 runs 15 residues. CDR1 is DFQATT, CDR2 SNEGSKA, per germline (reference sequence). The CDR3 loop reads CSASASGSSTDTQYF. The CDR3 bases are TGCAGTGCTAGTGCTAGCGGGAGCTCTACAGATACGCAGTATTTT.

This clonotype was detected ten times or more. The genes are TRBV6-1 and TRBJ2-1, with D possibly called TRBD1 or TRBD2 (5 bases each). Germline-derived CDR1 and CDR2 are MNHNS and SASEGT. This CDR3 region has 16 residues. V shed 7 bases and J shed 7 bases, with 23 bases lying between them. The CDR3 DNA is TGTGCCAGCAACCCGAGGGGCCAGGGTCTTTTTAATGAGCAGTTCTTC. Translated, it gives CASNPRGQGLFNEQFF.

This clonotype was recorded at least ten times. The chain uses TRBV5-6 and TRBJ2-3; D unclear. V was trimmed by 0 bases and J by 7 bases, leaving 12 bases between them. The germline CDR1 and CDR2 sequences are SGHDT and YYEEEE. CDR3 length equals 14 residues. DNA of the CDR3: TGTGCCAGCAGCTTGGATCAAGCTACCCATACGCAGTATTTT. Its protein is CASSLDQATHTQYF.

In this sample, this clonotype turned up many times. V gene TRBV7-8 combines with J gene TRBJ2-1; D possibly corresponds to TRBD2 (7 bases). This CDR3 has 14 amino acids. Trimming left V 4 bases short and J 5 bases short, with 12 bases between. Germline V gene sequence: CDR1 SGHVS, CDR2 FQNEAQ. CDR3 sequence reads: CASSSRGGDNEQFF. The CDR3 DNA sequence: TGTGCCAGCAGCTCAAGGGGGGGGGACAATGAGCAGTTCTTC.

This clonotype was counted ten times or more. The chain carries TRBV20-1 and TRBJ1-5; D possibly corresponds to TRBD1 (6 bases). CDR1 and CDR2 (germline): DFQATT, SNEGSKA (reference sequence). The CDR3 is 13 amino acids. Trimming took off 5 bases at V and 3 bases at J, with 11 bases between the two ends. This CDR3 is CSALSGDNQPQHF. The CDR3 nucleotides are TGCAGTGCTTTATCAGGGGACAATCAGCCCCAGCATTTT.

This clonotype was recorded at least ten times. The gene calls are TRBV28 and TRBJ2-7, with TRBD1 matching 7 bases. The CDR3 length is 13 residues. CDR1 MDHEN and CDR2 SYDVKM come from the germline V gene. Trimming removed 3 bases from V and 3 bases from J; junction bases left unmatched: 2. The CDR3 loop is CASSFGDSYEQYF. In nucleotides, the CDR3 is TGTGCCAGCAGTTTCGGGGACAGCTACGAGCAGTACTTC.

This clonotype was recorded many times. A junction boundary mismatches the germline segment, possibly from a read error. The V and J genes are TRBV20-1 and TRBJ1-1; D perhaps matches TRBD1 (5 bases). CDR1 is DFQATT, CDR2 SNEGSKA, per germline (reference sequence). The CDR3 consists of 12 residues. The CDR3 here is CSARAGNPEAFF. CDR3 in DNA: TGCAGTGCTAGAGCAGGGAACCCTGAAGCTTTCTTT.

This clonotype was counted at least ten times. This chain links TRBV12-3 or TRBV12-4 with TRBJ1-2; TRBD1 matches at 7 bases. The CDR3 spans 13 residues. V lost 7 bases to trimming and J lost 8 bases; unmatched junction nucleotides: 10. CDR3 nucleotides: TGTGCCAGCAACGGACAGGCGTTCGGCGGCTACACCTTC. It codes for CASNGQAFGGYTF.

This clonotype was found many times. The chain couples TRBV7-2 to TRBJ2-5; D unresolved. Looked up from germline, CDR1 is SGHTA and CDR2 is FQGNSA. The CDR3 length is 14 residues. V gave up 2 bases and J gave up 5 bases, with 12 bases separating them. Written as DNA, the CDR3 is TGTGCCAGCAGCTTAATGGCTAGTGCGGAGACCCAGTACTTC. Protein product: CASSLMASAETQYF.

At least ten counts were recorded for this clonotype. The chain employs TRBV19 and TRBJ1-1; maybe TRBD1 (5 bases). Germline V gene sequence: CDR1 LNHDA, CDR2 SQIVND (reference sequence). The CDR3 is 14 residues long. V lost 2 bases and J lost 3, with 10 bases in between. The CDR3 nucleotides are TGTGCCAGTAGTATATTGGGGGTACACACTGAAGCTTTCTTT. It codes for CASSILGVHTEAFF.